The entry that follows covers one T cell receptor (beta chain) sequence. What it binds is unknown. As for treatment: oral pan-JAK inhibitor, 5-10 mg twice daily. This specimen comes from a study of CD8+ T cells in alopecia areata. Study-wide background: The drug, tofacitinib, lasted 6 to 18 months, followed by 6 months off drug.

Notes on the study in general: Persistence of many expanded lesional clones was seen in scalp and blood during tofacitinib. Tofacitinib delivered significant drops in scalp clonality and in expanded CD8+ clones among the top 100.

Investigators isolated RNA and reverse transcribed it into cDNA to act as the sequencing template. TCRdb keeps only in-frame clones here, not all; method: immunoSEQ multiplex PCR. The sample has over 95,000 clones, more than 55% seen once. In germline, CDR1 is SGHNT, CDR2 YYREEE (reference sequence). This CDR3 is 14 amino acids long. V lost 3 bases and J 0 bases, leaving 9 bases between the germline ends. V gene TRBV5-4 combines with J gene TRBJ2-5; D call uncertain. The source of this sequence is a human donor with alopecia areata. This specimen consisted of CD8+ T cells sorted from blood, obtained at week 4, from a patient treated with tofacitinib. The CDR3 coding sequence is TGTGCCAGCAGCTCAAAAGGGTACCAAGAGACCCAGTACTTC. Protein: CASSSKGYQETQYF.